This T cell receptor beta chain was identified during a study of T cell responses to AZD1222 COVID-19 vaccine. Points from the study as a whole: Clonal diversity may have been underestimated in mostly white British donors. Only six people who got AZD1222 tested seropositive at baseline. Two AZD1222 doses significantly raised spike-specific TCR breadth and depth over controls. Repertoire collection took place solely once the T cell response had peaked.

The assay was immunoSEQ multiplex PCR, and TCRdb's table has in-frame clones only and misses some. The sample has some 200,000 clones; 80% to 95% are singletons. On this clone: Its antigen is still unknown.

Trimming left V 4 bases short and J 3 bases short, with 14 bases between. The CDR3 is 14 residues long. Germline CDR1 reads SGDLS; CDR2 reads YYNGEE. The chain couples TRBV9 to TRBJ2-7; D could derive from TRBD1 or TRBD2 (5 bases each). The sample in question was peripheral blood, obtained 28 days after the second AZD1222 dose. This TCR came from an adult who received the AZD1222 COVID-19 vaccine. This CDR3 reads CASSSRRDGYEQYF. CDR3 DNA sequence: TGTGCCAGCAGCTCCCGTCGGGACGGCTACGAGCAGTACTTC.